What follows is one TCR beta chain and its context. Antigen specificity is unknown. Germline CDR1 MDHEN, CDR2 SYDVKM. This CDR3 is 15 amino acids long. J gave up 2 bases and V 10 bases, and 14 bases lay outside the gene matches. This record belongs to a study of CD8 T cells in ankylosing spondylitis. General study points: In ankylosing spondylitis blood, a motif of eight highly homologous TCR beta variants appeared characteristic. Reports say disease-linked clones showed up significantly more in matched ankylosing spondylitis synovial fluid.

Via MiXCR, TCRdb re-called the 5' RACE reads, giving one row per CDR3 protein. The table includes approximately 35,000 distinct CDR3 sequences, 11% to 15% detected once. The clonotype comes from a male donor with ankylosing spondylitis or in good health (not recorded which). Material: blood. J is TRBJ2-7 and V is TRBV28; 7 bases align to TRBD2. The CDR3 DNA reads as TGTGCCACAATACTCGCCTCTAGCGGACCCTACGAGCAGTACTTC. This encodes CATILASSGPYEQYF.